This section outlines one T cell receptor beta chain sequence together with its context. This CDR3 region has 15 residues. Germline CDR1 is SEHNR and CDR2 is FQNEAQ (reference sequence). Trimming removed 5 bases from V and 5 bases from J; junction bases left unmatched: 6. Genomic DNA (from each subset) was split evenly across several immunoSEQ plates. Sequencing was performed with immunoSEQ multiplex PCR; in TCRdb, only in-frame clones are kept and a portion is missing. This repertoire shows some 2 million clones, over 85% found once; its top ten account for 1.1%. These data are taken from a study of shared clonotypes between healthy human individuals. Terminally differentiated effector memory CD45RA+ cells were left out of the naive CD8 fraction, which was CD45RO-negative and positively selected for CCR7.

The receptor was isolated from a man aged 18 to 30 in good health. Sequencing input: naive CD8+ T cells sorted from blood. This sequence joins TRBV7-9 and TRBJ1-6, with 7 positions matching TRBD1. The DNA for the CDR3 is TGTGCCAGCAGCCGCACGGGGACAGATAATTCACCCCTCCACTTT. Its protein is CASSRTGTDNSPLHF.